This TCR beta chain was identified in a study of human T cells and chemical hapten exposure. Background on the study: Per-sample variation in TCR yield stemmed mainly from small pooled library volume differences. Study conclusions and caveats: The formation of large CDR3 similarity clusters by expanded TCRs significantly exceeded that of controls.

The time point is: pre-sensitization, week 0. Sample treatment: therapeutic diphenylcyclopropenone sensitization with weekly scalp DPC. Blood, whole and unfractionated, served as the source for total RNA extraction. Points on this clonotype: What it binds is unknown.

The CDR3 has 15 residues. Germline V gene sequence: CDR1 SEHNR, CDR2 FQNEAQ (reference sequence). Trimming removed 1 base from V and 7 bases from J, with 11 bases in between. What the library attached to individual cDNA molecules were unique molecular identifiers. MiXCR, applied by TCRdb to the RACE reads, yields one record per CDR3 protein. Of about 250,000 distinct CDR3 sequences in the sample, over 7.5% were seen once. The TCR comes from a man younger than 35 with alopecia areata. Some clones in this sample may be carry-over from other donors' samples. Here the sequenced sample was whole blood, taken in connection with sensitization to the hapten diphenylcyclopropenone (DPC). This chain links TRBV7-9 with TRBJ1-6; D may be TRBD1 (5 bases). CDR3 bases: TGTGCCAGCAGCTTAGTCGGGGGGTCCAATTCACCCCTCCACTTT. Translating gives CASSLVGGSNSPLHF.